What follows are 5 T cell receptor beta chains derived from one specimen sequenced in a study of T-cell reconstitution after alpha-beta-depleted transplantation in children (dated by TCRdb to 2016 to 2017). The treatment or condition label corresponds to: allogeneic hematopoietic cell transplantation with graft depleted of TCRalphabeta T cells and CD19 B cells. Receptor libraries were prepared by PCR. Sequencing used an Illumina HiSeq 2500. To normalize quantification of the TCRbeta repertoire, the TCR libraries were built with molecular barcoding that relied on unique molecular identifiers. TCRdb trimmed the raw reads at Q25, called clones with MiXCR and kept productive beta chains. CDR3 protein duplicates are merged, each entry listing the most common genes and DNA. The sample has 180,000 or so distinct CDR3 sequences on record, about 6% of them singletons. The ten most abundant clones make up 4.5% of the sample.

Specimen: PBMCs, collected before TCRalphabeta/CD19-depleted stem cell transplant. Receptors were obtained from a girl under three years old with combined immunodeficiency, due to receive a stem cell transplant.

The table lists this clonotype with many counts. The rearrangement uses TRBV12-3 or TRBV12-4 and TRBJ2-3; no clear D. Trimming stripped 1 base from V and 4 bases from J, with 6 bases between. The CDR3 has 13 amino acids. Here the CDR3 reads CASSLGTADTQYF. The DNA for the CDR3 is TGTGCCAGCAGTTTAGGGACGGCAGATACGCAGTATTTT.

The rearrangement uses TRBV3-1 and TRBJ2-5; D might be TRBD1 or TRBD2, each matching 5 bases. The V and J ends lost 5 bases and 0 bases respectively, with 13 bases between them. This CDR3 has 15 amino acids. Germline loops: CDR1 LGHDT, CDR2 YNNKEL (reference sequence). In DNA form, the CDR3 reads TGTGCCAGCAGCGAGGGGATTACTAACCAAGAGACCCAGTACTTC. Translated, it gives CASSEGITNQETQYF.

This clonotype was seen ten or more times. V is TRBV6-6 and J is TRBJ1-2; no clear D gene. Germline lookup yields CDR1 MNHNY and CDR2 SVGAGI (reference sequence). The CDR3 is 12 amino acids. Trimming removed 2 bases at V and 7 bases at J, with 8 bases between. Here the CDR3 DNA reads TGTGCCAGCAGTTACCGACTTGGTGGCTACACCTTC. This sequence encodes CASSYRLGGYTF.

This clonotype was observed a single time. This chain links TRBV20-1 with TRBJ2-3; D unresolved. The V and J ends lost 6 bases and 4 bases respectively, with 20 bases between them. The germline V gene has CDR1 DFQATT and CDR2 SNEGSKA (reference sequence). This CDR3 spans 15 amino acids. CDR3 DNA: TGCAGTGCGCCCTCACTACGCCGGGCCCCAGATACGCAGTATTTT. This encodes CSAPSLRRAPDTQYF.

This clonotype came up many times. V usage is TRBV12-3 or TRBV12-4 and J usage is TRBJ2-1; 9 positions agree with TRBD2. J lost 11 bases, V lost 6 bases, and 14 bases had no gene match. The CDR3 is 15 amino acids. CDR3 residues: CASSHSGGGGSQQFF. The CDR3 DNA reads as TGTGCCAGCAGCCATAGCGGGGGAGGCGGGAGTCAGCAGTTCTTC.